The 15 T cell receptor beta chains below come from one sample, sequenced in a study of identical twins (dated by TCRdb to about 2016). The library was obtained by 5' RACE. The instrument was an Illumina HiSeq 2000. TCRdb handled the public reads itself, with Q25 trimming in fastp and clone calling in MiXCR, and kept productive beta chains. Each CDR3 protein appears once, grouped with its most common genes and DNA. The table for this sample lists some 710,000 distinct CDR3 sequences; 5.5% to 6.5% of them were counted only once. The ten largest clones capture 1.5% to 2% of the sample. The sample consisted of naive T cells sorted from blood. Explained via the paper, the cell subset or site label denotes: cells isolated with a human naive T-cell isolation kit. All receptors derive from a man younger than 35 in good health.

The table lists this clonotype with a few counts. V usage is TRBV5-6 and J usage is TRBJ2-2; unclear D gene. Germline lookup yields CDR1 SGHDT and CDR2 YYEEEE. The CDR3 totals 16 residues. The germline V and J ends were trimmed by 4 bases and 4 bases, with 17 bases remaining between them. The CDR3 bases are TGTGCCAGCAGCGCTTACTTCATGACGGGCACCGGGGAGCTGTTTTTT. It yields the protein CASSAYFMTGTGELFF.

This clonotype has only a few counts. This chain links TRBV29-1 with TRBJ2-7; D possibly corresponds to TRBD1 (6 bases). The germline V gene has CDR1 SQVTM and CDR2 ANQGSEA. V shed 6 bases and J shed 2 bases, with 17 bases lying between them. This CDR3 has 14 amino acids. The CDR3 region has the DNA TGCAGCGTCGCCGGGACACCGGGCGCCTACGAGCAGTACTTC. Translation: CSVAGTPGAYEQYF.

This clonotype was recorded at least ten times. The V call is TRBV29-1, the J call TRBJ2-3; D is possibly TRBD1 (6 bases). The V end was cut by 7 bases, the J end by 4 bases, with 12 bases between. The CDR3 has 12 residues. Germline CDR1 SQVTM, CDR2 ANQGSEA. CDR3 sequence reads: CSGSQGSDTQYF. CDR3 bases: TGCAGCGGGTCACAGGGATCAGATACGCAGTATTTT.

This clonotype was counted at least ten times. J is TRBJ2-1 and V is TRBV27; 9 nucleotides align to TRBD2. Germline V gives CDR1 MNHEY, CDR2 SMNVEV (reference sequence). The CDR3 extends over 14 amino acids. With V trimmed by 5 bases and J by 10 bases, 9 bases remained unmatched. CDR3 in amino acids: CASSPRRTSAEQFF. The CDR3 DNA follows: TGTGCCAGCAGTCCCCGAAGGACTAGCGCGGAGCAGTTCTTC.

This clonotype appeared many times. V usage is TRBV6-1 and J usage is TRBJ1-6; D gene ambiguous. V lost 4 bases to trimming and J lost 8 bases, with 12 bases between them. The CDR3 covers 14 residues. CDR1 is MNHNS, CDR2 SASEGT, per germline. The CDR3 nucleotides are TGTGCCAGCAGTGTTCCCGGGGAGGATTCACCCCTCCACTTT. Its translation: CASSVPGEDSPLHF.

This clonotype was recorded a few times. The chain links TRBV9 to TRBJ2-2; 7 bases line up with TRBD2. Unmatched junction bases numbered 2, after V lost 3 bases and J lost 6 bases. CDR1 SGDLS and CDR2 YYNGEE come from the germline V gene. CDR3 size: 13 residues. The CDR3 sequence is CASSGGGAGELFF. CDR3 in DNA: TGTGCCAGCAGCGGGGGGGGTGCCGGGGAGCTGTTTTTT.

There are many counts of this clonotype. The rearrangement uses TRBV29-1 and TRBJ2-7, with D possibly being TRBD1 (5 bases). Looked up from germline, CDR1 is SQVTM and CDR2 is ANQGSEA. This CDR3 has 12 amino acids. V lost 3 bases and J 2 bases, leaving 8 bases between the germline ends. The CDR3 here is CSVDQGPYEQYF. In nucleotides, the CDR3 is TGCAGCGTTGATCAGGGCCCCTACGAGCAGTACTTC.

This clonotype turned up a few times. The chain couples TRBV15 to TRBJ2-7, with a tentative D call TRBD1 (5 bases). Germline V gives CDR1 LNHNV, CDR2 YYDKDF (reference sequence). The length of the CDR3 is 17 residues. The germline V and J ends were trimmed by 0 bases and 0 bases, with 15 bases remaining between them. CDR3 in DNA: TGTGCCACCAGCAGAGATGGCAGGGCCGCATCCTCCTACGAGCAGTACTTC. It yields the protein CATSRDGRAASSYEQYF.

This clonotype was found many times. This chain connects TRBV12-3 or TRBV12-4 to TRBJ2-3; D not resolved. CDR3 length equals 12 residues. Trimming took off 1 base at V and 6 bases at J, with 5 bases between the two ends. The CDR3 region has the DNA TGTGCCAGCAGTTTAGGCCGGGATACGCAGTATTTT. Amino acids: CASSLGRDTQYF.

This clonotype was counted at least ten times. This chain uses TRBV4-2 with TRBJ1-3, with TRBD1 as a possible D gene (5 bases). The CDR3 length is 13 residues. Germline V gene lookup returns CDR1 LGHNA and CDR2 YNFKEQ. The V end was cut by 9 bases, the J end by 0 bases, with 9 bases between. CDR3 sequence: CASGGDSGNTIYF. Here the CDR3 DNA reads TGTGCCAGTGGGGGGGACTCTGGAAACACCATATATTTT.

This clonotype was recorded a few times. V usage is TRBV4-1 and J usage is TRBJ2-3, with 12 bases identical to TRBD2. The V segment lost 0 bases and the J segment 2 bases; nucleotides outside the gene matches: 21. Germline V lookup: CDR1 MGHRA, CDR2 YSYEKL. The CDR3 length is 23 residues. CDR3 amino acids: CASSQEVPHGASGRAYDTDTQYF. The CDR3 coding sequence is TGCGCCAGCAGCCAAGAAGTCCCCCACGGCGCTAGCGGGAGGGCCTACGACACAGATACGCAGTATTTT.

This clonotype was counted ten times or more. The gene calls are TRBV7-3 and TRBJ2-2; D unclear. This CDR3 is built from 14 residues. CDR1 is SGHTA, CDR2 FQGTGA, per germline. V lost 2 bases to trimming and J lost 1 base, with 5 bases between them. The CDR3 reads CASSLLRNTGELFF. The CDR3 bases are TGTGCCAGCAGCTTACTGAGGAACACCGGGGAGCTGTTTTTT. The complete variable domain, with remaining parts taken from reference TRBV7-3 and TRBJ2-2, reads GAGVSQTPSNKVTEKGKYVELRCDPISGHTALYWYRQSLGQGPEFLIYFQGTGAADDSGLPNDRFFAVRPEGSVSTLKIQRTERGDSAVYLCASSLLRNTGELFFGEGSRLTVL.

This clonotype was detected a few times. The rearrangement links TRBV24-1 to TRBJ2-5; 8 bases are a match to TRBD2. The CDR3 runs to 16 residues. Germline lookup yields CDR1 KGHDR and CDR2 SFDVKD. The ends lost 3 bases at V and 5 bases at J; junction bases unmatched: 10. CDR3 nucleotides: TGTGCCACCAGTGATCCCCAGACTAGCGTCGGGGAGACCCAGTACTTC. As protein: CATSDPQTSVGETQYF.

CDR3 nucleotide sequence: TGTGCCAGCAGCTTTGCGGGGGGGGGGAAATTGTACAATGAGCAGTTCTTC. Protein sequence: CASSFAGGGKLYNEQFF. This sequence joins TRBV12-1 and TRBJ2-1; the table calls TRBD1, which could not be checked here. TRBV12-1 is recorded as a pseudogene. The CDR3 covers 17 residues.

There are many counts of this clonotype. The V and J genes are TRBV29-1 and TRBJ2-7; 9 bases are a match to TRBD1. The germline gives CDR1 SQVTM, CDR2 ANQGSEA. This CDR3 is built from 12 residues. V lost 7 bases to trimming and J lost 3 bases; unmatched junction nucleotides: 4. In DNA form, the CDR3 reads TGCAGCGCCGAGGACAGGGGCTACGAGCAGTACTTC. Residues: CSAEDRGYEQYF.